Listed below are T cell receptor beta chains from one sample, sequenced in a study of cytomegalovirus exposure and HLA in healthy donors. TCRdb's copy holds only in-frame clones and misses some; the assay was immunoSEQ multiplex PCR. The profile shows some 180,000 clones, around three quarters of them singletons. The sample was PBMCs. Every receptor here comes from a woman between 25 and 40 years old in good health and CMV-seronegative. The CDR3 runs from the conserved cysteine through the conserved F or W. The D gene is left open where the match is weak. Clone size is stated in some rows and not others, as once, few, many or a class when expanded.

j_call: TRBJ1-2; clone_size: .; v_call: TRBV15; d_call: .; cdr3_aa: CATSRDLGQYGYTF; cdr3_nt: TGTGCCACCAGCAGAGATCTGGGGCAGTATGGCTACACCTTC
j_call: TRBJ1-5; clone_size: .; v_call: TRBV12-1; d_call: .; cdr3_aa: CASSFMEKLKINQPQHF; cdr3_nt: TGTGCCAGCAGCTTTATGGAAAAACTAAAAATCAATCAGCCCCAGCATTTT
j_call: TRBJ1-5; clone_size: once; v_call: TRBV9; d_call: TRBD1; cdr3_aa: CASSVTGGDGQPQHF; cdr3_nt: TGTGCCAGCAGCGTTACAGGGGGGGACGGTCAGCCCCAGCATTTT
j_call: TRBJ2-5; clone_size: few; v_call: TRBV27; d_call: .; cdr3_aa: CASSFQRQETQYF; cdr3_nt: TGTGCCAGCAGTTTCCAGCGGCAAGAGACCCAGTACTTC
j_call: TRBJ1-1; clone_size: few; v_call: TRBV4-1; d_call: .; cdr3_aa: CASSKVPGMNTEAFF; cdr3_nt: TGCGCCAGCTCCAAGGTTCCAGGGATGAACACTGAAGCTTTCTTT
j_call: TRBJ1-2; clone_size: .; v_call: TRBV19; d_call: .; cdr3_aa: CASSISVTVSNYGYTF; cdr3_nt: TGTGCCAGTAGTATCAGTGTCACAGTGAGTAACTATGGCTACACCTTC
j_call: TRBJ1-1; clone_size: .; v_call: TRBV30; d_call: .; cdr3_aa: CAWSVERIIGDHSTAFF; cdr3_nt: TGTGCCTGGAGTGTCGAGAGAATTATAGGGGATCACTCGACCGCTTTCTTT
j_call: TRBJ2-5; clone_size: .; v_call: TRBV9; d_call: .; cdr3_aa: CASSPRRDVPETQYF; cdr3_nt: TGTGCCAGCAGCCCCCGGAGGGACGTTCCAGAGACCCAGTACTTC
j_call: TRBJ1-3; clone_size: few; v_call: TRBV5-4; d_call: .; cdr3_aa: CASSLADGGSGNTIYF; cdr3_nt: TGTGCCAGCAGCTTGGCCGACGGGGGATCTGGAAACACCATATATTTT
j_call: TRBJ2-3; clone_size: .; v_call: TRBV10-1; d_call: .; cdr3_aa: CASSLRGALSTQYF; cdr3_nt: TGCGCCAGCAGTCTCCGGGGGGCCTTGAGTACGCAGTATTTT
j_call: TRBJ2-7; clone_size: .; v_call: TRBV7-2; d_call: TRBD1; cdr3_aa: CASSLRDSSFSYEQYF; cdr3_nt: TGTGCCAGCAGCTTAAGGGACAGTTCGTTCTCCTACGAGCAGTACTTC
j_call: TRBJ2-7; clone_size: .; v_call: TRBV9; d_call: TRBD1; cdr3_aa: CASSVQDRGNEQYF; cdr3_nt: TGTGCCAGCAGCGTACAGGACAGGGGAAACGAGCAGTACTTC
j_call: TRBJ1-1; clone_size: few; v_call: TRBV5-6; d_call: TRBD1; cdr3_aa: CASSFRGQGARNTEAFF; cdr3_nt: TGTGCCAGCAGCTTTAGAGGACAGGGGGCTAGAAACACTGAAGCTTTCTTT
j_call: TRBJ2-3; clone_size: .; v_call: TRBV19; d_call: TRBD1; cdr3_aa: CASKTGTGEDTQYF; cdr3_nt: TGTGCCAGTAAGACCGGGACAGGGGAAGATACGCAGTATTTT
j_call: TRBJ2-7; clone_size: few; v_call: TRBV19; d_call: .; cdr3_aa: CASRELGPRGEQYF; cdr3_nt: TGTGCCAGTAGAGAATTGGGACCACGGGGGGAGCAGTACTTC
j_call: TRBJ1-1; clone_size: .; v_call: TRBV21-1; d_call: .; cdr3_aa: CASSKIGDSHLMNTEAFF; cdr3_nt: TGTGCCAGCAGCAAAATAGGTGACAGCCACCTGATGAACACTGAAGCTTTCTTT
j_call: TRBJ1-2; clone_size: .; v_call: TRBV6-1; d_call: .; cdr3_aa: CASSPGQGHYGYTF; cdr3_nt: TGTGCCAGCAGCCCAGGGCAGGGGCACTATGGCTACACCTTC
j_call: TRBJ1-5; clone_size: once; v_call: TRBV7-9; d_call: .; cdr3_aa: CASNVDGISPQHF; cdr3_nt: TGTGCCAGCAACGTGGACGGGATCTCGCCCCAGCATTTT
j_call: TRBJ1-2; clone_size: .; v_call: TRBV6-5; d_call: TRBD1; cdr3_aa: CASSYSTGVDYGYTF; cdr3_nt: TGTGCCAGCAGTTACTCGACAGGGGTAGACTATGGCTACACCTTC
j_call: TRBJ1-2; clone_size: .; v_call: TRBV19; d_call: .; cdr3_aa: CASINPGGNRVNGYTF; cdr3_nt: TGTGCCAGTATAAATCCCGGCGGCAACAGGGTGAATGGCTACACCTTC
j_call: TRBJ1-2; clone_size: .; v_call: TRBV5-4; d_call: .; cdr3_aa: CASAPDSNYGYTF; cdr3_nt: TGTGCCAGCGCCCCGGACAGTAACTATGGCTACACCTTC
j_call: TRBJ1-2; clone_size: .; v_call: TRBV6-5; d_call: .; cdr3_aa: CASSYRRGGYTF; cdr3_nt: TGTGCCAGCAGTTACCGGCGGGGCGGCTACACCTTC
j_call: TRBJ2-7; clone_size: once; v_call: TRBV30; d_call: .; cdr3_aa: CAWSWADEQYF; cdr3_nt: TGTGCCTGGAGCTGGGCCGACGAGCAGTACTTC
j_call: TRBJ2-1; clone_size: .; v_call: TRBV18; d_call: TRBD1; cdr3_aa: CASSPRQGVFGFDNEQFF; cdr3_nt: TGTGCCAGCTCACCTAGACAGGGGGTTTTCGGGTTTGACAATGAGCAGTTCTTC
j_call: TRBJ1-1; clone_size: .; v_call: TRBV7-2; d_call: .; cdr3_aa: CASSLGPQENTEAFF; cdr3_nt: TGTGCCAGCAGCTTAGGTCCACAGGAGAACACTGAAGCTTTCTTT
j_call: TRBJ1-2; clone_size: .; v_call: TRBV27; d_call: .; cdr3_aa: CASSLRQGGGYGYTF; cdr3_nt: TGTGCCAGCAGTTTACGGCAGGGCGGGGGGTATGGCTACACCTTC
j_call: TRBJ2-7; clone_size: once; v_call: TRBV18; d_call: .; cdr3_aa: CASSPLAGGTYEQYF; cdr3_nt: TGTGCCAGCTCACCACTGGCAGGGGGGACCTACGAGCAGTACTTC
j_call: TRBJ2-1; clone_size: once; v_call: TRBV4-3; d_call: .; cdr3_aa: CASSQDERTEINNEQFF; cdr3_nt: TGCGCCAGCAGCCAAGATGAGAGGACAGAAATCAACAATGAGCAGTTCTTC
j_call: TRBJ1-5; clone_size: .; v_call: TRBV6-1; d_call: .; cdr3_aa: CASTAVTLSNQPQHF; cdr3_nt: TGTGCCAGCACAGCAGTGACATTGAGCAATCAGCCCCAGCATTTT
j_call: TRBJ2-1; clone_size: .; v_call: TRBV7-6; d_call: .; cdr3_aa: CATRRFGGSNEQFF; cdr3_nt: TGTGCCACCCGGCGGTTTGGGGGGAGTAATGAGCAGTTCTTC
j_call: TRBJ2-5; clone_size: .; v_call: TRBV28; d_call: TRBD1; cdr3_aa: CASLRDRAPSETQYF; cdr3_nt: TGTGCCAGCCTCCGGGACAGGGCACCCTCAGAGACCCAGTACTTC
j_call: TRBJ1-1; clone_size: once; v_call: TRBV28; d_call: .; cdr3_aa: CASSFRDTEAFF; cdr3_nt: TGTGCCAGCAGTTTCCGTGACACTGAAGCTTTCTTT
j_call: TRBJ1-2; clone_size: .; v_call: TRBV10-2; d_call: .; cdr3_aa: CASSEGGYGYTF; cdr3_nt: TGCGCCAGCAGTGAAGGGGGTTATGGCTACACCTTC
j_call: TRBJ2-2; clone_size: .; v_call: TRBV6-5; d_call: .; cdr3_aa: CASSRTLPGELFF; cdr3_nt: TGTGCCAGCAGTCGGACTCTTCCCGGGGAGCTGTTTTTT
j_call: TRBJ2-2; clone_size: .; v_call: TRBV7-2; d_call: .; cdr3_aa: CASSSFGGSGELFF; cdr3_nt: TGTGCCAGCAGCTCCTTTGGGGGGTCCGGGGAGCTGTTTTTT
j_call: TRBJ2-2; clone_size: .; v_call: TRBV7-7; d_call: .; cdr3_aa: CASSLFGGARTGELFF; cdr3_nt: TGTGCCAGCAGCTTATTTGGGGGGGCGCGGACCGGGGAGCTGTTTTTT
j_call: TRBJ2-3; clone_size: .; v_call: TRBV2; d_call: .; cdr3_aa: CATQSVGTPDTQYF; cdr3_nt: TGTGCCACTCAGAGCGTCGGGACACCCGATACGCAGTATTTT
j_call: TRBJ1-6; clone_size: few; v_call: TRBV4-1; d_call: TRBD1; cdr3_aa: CASSQGGTGRNSPLHF; cdr3_nt: TGCGCCAGCAGCCAAGGTGGGACAGGGCGTAATTCACCCCTCCACTTT
j_call: TRBJ2-2; clone_size: .; v_call: TRBV7-9; d_call: .; cdr3_aa: CASSRKAAGSGELFF; cdr3_nt: TGTGCCAGCAGCCGGAAGGCGGCGGGTTCCGGGGAGCTGTTTTTT
j_call: TRBJ2-5; clone_size: few; v_call: TRBV4-2; d_call: .; cdr3_aa: CASSHGQGEETQYF; cdr3_nt: TGTGCCAGCTCCCACGGGCAGGGCGAGGAGACCCAGTACTTC
j_call: TRBJ1-2; clone_size: .; v_call: TRBV20-1; d_call: .; cdr3_aa: CSASRRGPLTF; cdr3_nt: TGCAGTGCTAGTAGGAGAGGCCCCCTCACCTTC
j_call: TRBJ1-2; clone_size: .; v_call: TRBV5-1; d_call: .; cdr3_aa: CASSFRGPANYGYTF; cdr3_nt: TGCGCCAGCAGCTTCCGGGGTCCTGCTAACTATGGCTACACCTTC
j_call: TRBJ1-1; clone_size: .; v_call: TRBV5-1; d_call: .; cdr3_aa: CASSLEPFSTEAFF; cdr3_nt: TGCGCCAGCAGCTTGGAACCCTTTAGCACTGAAGCTTTCTTT
j_call: TRBJ2-5; clone_size: .; v_call: TRBV5-1; d_call: .; cdr3_aa: CASSFSTGQETQYF; cdr3_nt: TGCGCCAGCAGCTTTTCCACCGGCCAAGAGACCCAGTACTTC
j_call: TRBJ1-1; clone_size: .; v_call: TRBV6-5; d_call: .; cdr3_aa: CASSYSRAQNTEAFF; cdr3_nt: TGTGCCAGCAGTTACTCGAGGGCCCAGAACACTGAAGCTTTCTTT
j_call: TRBJ1-3; clone_size: .; v_call: TRBV30; d_call: .; cdr3_aa: CAWTLWGGGSGNTIYF; cdr3_nt: TGTGCCTGGACCCTCTGGGGAGGGGGCTCTGGAAACACCATATATTTT
j_call: TRBJ1-6; clone_size: .; v_call: TRBV11-2; d_call: TRBD1; cdr3_aa: CASSSRGHNSPLHF; cdr3_nt: TGTGCCAGCAGTTCCAGGGGGCATAATTCACCCCTCCACTTT
j_call: TRBJ2-5; clone_size: .; v_call: TRBV4-1; d_call: TRBD2; cdr3_aa: CASSQAPGAGGKETQYF; cdr3_nt: TGCGCCAGCAGCCAAGCCCCCGGAGCGGGGGGAAAAGAGACCCAGTACTTC
j_call: TRBJ2-1; clone_size: .; v_call: TRBV7-3; d_call: .; cdr3_aa: CASSLTYGHYDEQFF; cdr3_nt: TGTGCCAGCAGCTTAACGTATGGGCATTACGATGAGCAGTTCTTC
j_call: TRBJ2-7; clone_size: few; v_call: TRBV11-2; d_call: TRBD1; cdr3_aa: CASSPGQSSLEQYF; cdr3_nt: TGTGCCAGCAGCCCGGGACAGAGCTCGCTCGAGCAGTACTTC
j_call: TRBJ1-3; clone_size: .; v_call: TRBV27; d_call: TRBD1; cdr3_aa: CASSPQTGARSGNTIYF; cdr3_nt: TGTGCCAGCAGTCCCCAGACAGGGGCTCGCTCTGGAAACACCATATATTTT
j_call: TRBJ1-6; clone_size: .; v_call: TRBV4-1; d_call: .; cdr3_aa: CASSQDPVSPLHF; cdr3_nt: TGCGCCAGCAGCCAAGATCCGGTTTCACCCCTCCACTTT
j_call: TRBJ2-7; clone_size: few; v_call: TRBV6-1; d_call: .; cdr3_aa: CASSHEYYEQYF; cdr3_nt: TGTGCCAGCAGTCACGAGTACTACGAGCAGTACTTC
j_call: TRBJ2-2; clone_size: .; v_call: TRBV9; d_call: TRBD1; cdr3_aa: CASSVDRAVTGELFF; cdr3_nt: TGTGCCAGCAGCGTTGACAGGGCCGTCACCGGGGAGCTGTTTTTT
j_call: TRBJ2-7; clone_size: .; v_call: TRBV30; d_call: .; cdr3_aa: CAWSGRDWTYEQYF; cdr3_nt: TGTGCCTGGAGTGGCCGGGACTGGACCTACGAGCAGTACTTC
j_call: TRBJ1-2; clone_size: .; v_call: TRBV4-1; d_call: .; cdr3_aa: CASSQESGSVGYTF; cdr3_nt: TGCGCCAGCAGCCAAGAGTCAGGGTCGGTGGGCTACACCTTC
j_call: TRBJ2-7; clone_size: .; v_call: TRBV10-2; d_call: TRBD1; cdr3_aa: CASRYGGTGSLATEQYF; cdr3_nt: TGCGCCAGCAGATATGGCGGGACAGGGAGTTTGGCCACCGAGCAGTACTTC
j_call: TRBJ1-6; clone_size: .; v_call: TRBV30; d_call: .; cdr3_aa: CAWSVLDSYSPLHF; cdr3_nt: TGTGCCTGGAGTGTACTCGACAGCTATTCACCCCTCCACTTT
j_call: TRBJ2-1; clone_size: once; v_call: TRBV10-1; d_call: .; cdr3_aa: CASSDGTANSYNEQFF; cdr3_nt: TGCGCCAGCAGTGATGGGACTGCTAACTCCTACAATGAGCAGTTCTTC